Below, 12 T cell receptor beta chains from the same sample are listed, as sequenced in a study of CD8+ T cells in alopecia areata. Regarding treatment: oral pan-JAK inhibitor, 5-10 mg twice daily. Extracted from the samples, RNA was reverse transcribed into cDNA to serve as the sequencing template. Assay used: immunoSEQ multiplex PCR; TCRdb lists only in-frame clones, some missing. In the table there are 200,000 to 250,000 clones, approximately 65% of which are singletons. The sample in question was CD4+ T cells sorted from blood, obtained between weeks 44 and 45, from a patient treated with tofacitinib. The receptors originated from a human donor with alopecia areata.

V and J are TRBV7-2 and TRBJ2-3; TRBD2 aligns across 16 bases. J gave up 1 base and V 0 bases, and 4 bases lay outside the gene matches. CDR1 and CDR2 (germline): SGHTA, FQGNSA. The CDR3 is made up of 19 amino acids. The CDR3 reads CASSLAGTSGGGGTDTQYF. The CDR3 DNA reads TGTGCCAGCAGCTTAGCCGGGACTAGCGGGGGGGGTGGCACAGATACGCAGTATTTT.

This clone was found a few times. The rearrangement links TRBV5-1 to TRBJ1-2; no clear D. CDR3 length: 13 amino acids. Germline CDR1 is SGHRS and CDR2 is YFSETQ. V lost 0 bases and J lost 2, with 5 bases in between. CDR3 sequence reads: CASSLAENYGYTF. The CDR3 DNA sequence: TGCGCCAGCAGCTTGGCCGAGAACTATGGCTACACCTTC.

V usage is TRBV5-1 and J usage is TRBJ1-6, with 9 positions matching TRBD1. The CDR3 consists of 15 residues. CDR1 is SGHRS and CDR2 is YFSETQ in the germline V gene. Germline trimming cut 3 bases from V and 5 bases from J; bases unmatched to any gene: 3. In nucleotides, the CDR3 is TGCGCCAGCAGCTCACGGACAGGGGATAATTCACCCCTCCACTTT. Residues: CASSSRTGDNSPLHF.

V gene TRBV7-2 combines with J gene TRBJ1-2, with D maybe TRBD1 (5 bases). The germline V gene has CDR1 SGHTA and CDR2 FQGNSA. The ends were cut back, 4 bases at V and 9 bases at J, with 15 bases in the middle. The CDR3 is 13 residues long. CDR3 in amino acids: CASSSRVAQSYTF. CDR3 DNA sequence: TGTGCCAGCAGCTCCAGGGTGGCACAAAGCTACACCTTC.

CDR3 region: CASSLGTAGNLYGYTF. CDR3 bases: TGTGCCAGCAGCTTAGGTACGGCAGGGAATCTCTATGGCTACACCTTC. The V and J genes are TRBV7-9 and TRBJ1-2; D is possibly TRBD1 (5 bases). The CDR3 totals 16 residues. V lost 1 base and J 4 bases, leaving 16 bases between the germline ends. The V gene's germline CDR1 is SEHNR and CDR2 FQNEAQ (reference sequence).

The table lists this clone with a count of one. This chain connects TRBV30 to TRBJ1-2; 10 nucleotides line up with TRBD1. Germline V CDR1 and CDR2: GTSNPN, SVGIG (reference sequence). Trimming at V came to 2 bases and at J to 4 bases, leaving 4 bases not matched to a gene. The CDR3 has 14 residues. In DNA, the CDR3 is TGTGCCTGGAGTTTTCGGACAGGGGGCTATGGCTACACCTTC. Its protein is CAWSFRTGGYGYTF. Using reference TRBV30 and TRBJ1-2 for the parts outside the CDR3, the full variable domain is SQTIHQWPATLVQPVGSPLSLECTVEGTSNPNLYWYRQAAGRGLQLLFYSVGIGQISSEVPQNLSASRPQDRQFILSSKKLLLSDSGFYLCAWSFRTGGYGYTFGSGTRLTVV.

This clone was counted only a few times. J is TRBJ2-2 and V is TRBV7-8; TRBD1 matches 8 bases. After removal of 5 bases from V and 4 bases from J, the junction contained 6 bases not matched to a gene. This CDR3 spans 15 amino acids. Germline V gene data show CDR1 as SGHVS and CDR2 as FQNEAQ. The CDR3 DNA is TGTGCCAGCAGCCAACAAGGACAGGGCACCGGGGAGCTGTTTTTT. Residues: CASSQQGQGTGELFF.

The V call is TRBV30, the J call TRBJ1-1, with 7 bases matching TRBD1. The CDR3 spans 13 residues. Germline V gives CDR1 GTSNPN, CDR2 SVGIG (reference sequence). V was clipped by 1 base and J by 5 bases; unmatched bases: 4. In nucleotides, the CDR3 is TGTGCCTGGAGTGGACAGGGTATAACTGAAGCTTTCTTT. Translating it yields CAWSGQGITEAFF.

The chain employs TRBV2 and TRBJ2-7; D unresolved. Trimming shortened V by 6 bases and J by 1 base, and 7 bases separated the two germline ends. The CDR3 length is 12 residues. Per the germline V gene, CDR1 is SNHLY and CDR2 is FYNNEI. The CDR3 here is CASRGSSYEQYF. CDR3 DNA: TGTGCCAGCAGGGGCAGTTCCTACGAGCAGTACTTC.

The table lists this clone with a few counts. This rearrangement joins TRBV30 to TRBJ2-2; TRBD1 aligns across 8 bases. The length of the CDR3 is 13 residues. The V gene end was trimmed by 7 bases and the J gene end by 5 bases; junction bases not matched to a gene: 6. Germline V lookup: CDR1 GTSNPN, CDR2 SVGIG (reference sequence). In DNA form, the CDR3 reads TGTGCCTCCGGGACAGGTGGGACCGGGGAGCTGTTTTTT. It yields the protein CASGTGGTGELFF.

The chain has TRBV7-8 and TRBJ2-7; D possibly matches TRBD1 or TRBD2 (5 bases each). The length of the CDR3 is 15 residues. Trimming cost V 3 bases and J 6 bases, with 18 bases left between them. The germline V gene has CDR1 SGHVS and CDR2 FQNEAQ. DNA for the CDR3: TGTGCCAGCAGCTTCGGGGCCTCTATTGTAATCGAGCAGTACTTC. Encoded protein: CASSFGASIVIEQYF. The whole variable domain, remainder taken from reference TRBV7-8 and TRBJ2-7, is GAGVSQSPRYKVAKRGQDVALRCDPISGHVSLFWYQQALGQGPEFLTYFQNEAQLDKSGLPSDRFFAERPEGSVSTLKIQRTQQEDSAVYLCASSFGASIVIEQYFGPGTRLTVT.

About this clone: This may stem from a read error, because a much larger clone lies one nucleotide away. The chain is built from TRBV28 and TRBJ1-1; D is ambiguous. This CDR3 region has 11 residues. Germline-derived CDR1 and CDR2 are MDHEN and SYDVKM. The V end was cut by 6 bases, the J end by 1 base, with 3 bases between. The CDR3 reads CASSGNTEAFF. The CDR3 nucleotides read TGTGCCAGCAGCGGGAACACTGAAGCTTTCTTT. Looking up the rest from reference TRBV28 and TRBJ1-1 gives the full variable domain: DVKVTQSSRYLVKRTGEKVFLECVQDMDHENMFWYRQDPGLGLRLIYFSYDVKMKEKGDIPEGYSVSREKKERFSLILESASTNQTSMYLCASSGNTEAFFGQGTRLTVV.